Listed here is a single TCR beta chain. Its antigen remains unidentified. This CDR3 has 13 amino acids. Germline V gives CDR1 MNHNS, CDR2 SASEGT. Trimming shortened V by 5 bases and J by 3 bases, and 10 bases separated the two germline ends. The sample belongs to a study of cytomegalovirus exposure and HLA in healthy donors. Overall study findings and caveats: The study flagged about 150 TCR beta chains as cytomegalovirus-associated. It was reportedly the case that the classifier diagnosed cytomegalovirus status with high specificity and sensitivity. Through in vitro validation, a few CMV-associated chains were shown to be specific for CMV antigens. Subsequent analysis revealed that first-cohort TCR clusters tended to co-occur in the 120 or so validation repertoires.

Here immunoSEQ multiplex PCR was the method, and the copy in TCRdb shows in-frame clones only, minus some. The top ten hold about 0.95% of the sample, which has some 230,000 clones, 75% to 95% seen once. J is TRBJ1-2 and V is TRBV6-1; D gene unclear. Sequencing used PBMCs. The clonotype comes from a woman aged 18-29 years in good health and CMV-seronegative. CDR3 loop: CASSPKLYYGYTF. In nucleotides, the CDR3 is TGTGCCAGCAGTCCGAAACTCTACTATGGCTACACCTTC.